The present TCR beta chain was sequenced within a study of T-cell reconstitution after alpha-beta-depleted transplantation in children. General study points: Roughly two months post-transplant, alpha-beta T cells reportedly originated from several hundred graft clones that had expanded.

Looked up from germline, CDR1 is SGHTA and CDR2 is FQGNSA. V was pared by 4 bases and J by 1 base, with 5 bases of the junction left unmatched. The CDR3 length is 15 residues. For TCRbeta, the library was prepared with unique molecular identifiers. TCRdb analysed the PCR reads with MiXCR anew, one entry per CDR3 protein. The data show about 540,000 distinct CDR3 sequences, around 27% seen once. This clonotype was observed a handful of times. Its specificity is unknown. J is TRBJ1-1 and V is TRBV7-2; 8 bases match TRBD1. Material: PBMCs, obtained before TCRalphabeta/CD19-depleted stem cell transplant. The source is a boy less than two years old with Wiskott-Aldrich syndrome, due to receive a stem cell transplant. CDR3 amino acids: CASSSRGRANTEAFF. For the CDR3, the DNA is TGTGCCAGCAGCTCCAGGGGGCGGGCGAACACTGAAGCTTTCTTT.